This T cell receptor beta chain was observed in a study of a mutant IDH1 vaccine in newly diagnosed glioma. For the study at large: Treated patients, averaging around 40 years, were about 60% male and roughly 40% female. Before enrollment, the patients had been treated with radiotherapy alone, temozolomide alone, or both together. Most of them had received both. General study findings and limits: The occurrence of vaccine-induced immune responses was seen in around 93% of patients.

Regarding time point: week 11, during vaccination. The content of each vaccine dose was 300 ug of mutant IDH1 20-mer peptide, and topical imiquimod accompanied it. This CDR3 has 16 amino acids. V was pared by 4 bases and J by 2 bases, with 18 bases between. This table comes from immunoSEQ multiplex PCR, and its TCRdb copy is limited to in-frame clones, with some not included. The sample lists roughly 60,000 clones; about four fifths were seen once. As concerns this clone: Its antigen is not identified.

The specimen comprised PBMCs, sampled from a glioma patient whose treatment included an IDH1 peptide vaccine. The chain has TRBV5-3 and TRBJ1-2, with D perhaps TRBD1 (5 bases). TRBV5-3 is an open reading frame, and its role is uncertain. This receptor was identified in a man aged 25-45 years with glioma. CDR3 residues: CARSPIVMGVNYGYTF. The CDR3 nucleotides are TGTGCCAGAAGCCCTATAGTTATGGGGGTGAACTATGGCTACACCTTC.